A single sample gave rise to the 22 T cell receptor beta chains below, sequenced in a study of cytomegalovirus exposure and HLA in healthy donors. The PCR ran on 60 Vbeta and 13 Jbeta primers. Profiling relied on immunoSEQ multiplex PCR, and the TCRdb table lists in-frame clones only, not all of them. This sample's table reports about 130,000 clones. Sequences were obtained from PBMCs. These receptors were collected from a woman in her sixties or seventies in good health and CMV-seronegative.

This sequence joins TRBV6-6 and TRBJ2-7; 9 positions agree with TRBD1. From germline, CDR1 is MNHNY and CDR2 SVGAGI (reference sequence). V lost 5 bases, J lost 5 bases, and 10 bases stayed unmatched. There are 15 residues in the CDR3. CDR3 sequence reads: CASSLGQGNSNEQYF. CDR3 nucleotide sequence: TGTGCCAGCAGTCTCGGACAGGGGAATAGCAACGAGCAGTACTTC.

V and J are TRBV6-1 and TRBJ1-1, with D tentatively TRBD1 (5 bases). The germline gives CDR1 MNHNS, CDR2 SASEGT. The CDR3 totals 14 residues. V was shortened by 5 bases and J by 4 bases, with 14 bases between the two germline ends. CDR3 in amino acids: CASSKEGMGTEAFF. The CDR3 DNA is TGTGCCAGCAGTAAAGAGGGGATGGGCACTGAAGCTTTCTTT.

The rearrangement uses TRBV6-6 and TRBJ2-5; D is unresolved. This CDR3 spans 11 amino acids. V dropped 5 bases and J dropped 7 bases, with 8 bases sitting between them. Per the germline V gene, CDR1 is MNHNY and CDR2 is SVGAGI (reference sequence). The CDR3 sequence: CASSLSRTQYF. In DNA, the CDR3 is TGTGCCAGCAGTCTAAGTCGGACCCAGTACTTC.

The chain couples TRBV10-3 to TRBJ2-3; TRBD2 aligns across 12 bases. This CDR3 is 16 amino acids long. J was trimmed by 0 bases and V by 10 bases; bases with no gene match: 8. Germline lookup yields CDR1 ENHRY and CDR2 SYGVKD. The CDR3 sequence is CATLSGLAGSTDTQYF. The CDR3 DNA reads TGTGCCACCTTGAGCGGACTAGCGGGGAGCACAGATACGCAGTATTTT.

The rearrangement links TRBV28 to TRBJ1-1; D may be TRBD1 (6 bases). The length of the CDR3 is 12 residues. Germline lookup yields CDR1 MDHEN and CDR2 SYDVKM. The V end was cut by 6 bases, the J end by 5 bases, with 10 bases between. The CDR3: CASRGGGTEAFF. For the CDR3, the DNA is TGTGCCAGCAGGGGAGGGGGGACTGAAGCTTTCTTT. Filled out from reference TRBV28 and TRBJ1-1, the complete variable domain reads DVKVTQSSRYLVKRTGEKVFLECVQDMDHENMFWYRQDPGLGLRLIYFSYDVKMKEKGDIPEGYSVSREKKERFSLILESASTNQTSMYLCASRGGGTEAFFGQGTRLTVV.

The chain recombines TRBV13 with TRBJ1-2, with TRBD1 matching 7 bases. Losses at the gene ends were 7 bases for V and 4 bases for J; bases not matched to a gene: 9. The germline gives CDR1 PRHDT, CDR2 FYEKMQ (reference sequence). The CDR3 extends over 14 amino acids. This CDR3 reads CASKVKGDSYGYTF. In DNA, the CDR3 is TGTGCCAGCAAGGTGAAAGGGGACAGCTATGGCTACACCTTC.

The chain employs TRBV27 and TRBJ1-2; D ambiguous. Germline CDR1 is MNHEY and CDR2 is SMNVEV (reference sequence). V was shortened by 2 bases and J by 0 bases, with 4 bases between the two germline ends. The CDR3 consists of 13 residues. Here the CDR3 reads CASSLTANYGYTF. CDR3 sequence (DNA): TGTGCCAGCAGTTTAACAGCTAACTATGGCTACACCTTC.

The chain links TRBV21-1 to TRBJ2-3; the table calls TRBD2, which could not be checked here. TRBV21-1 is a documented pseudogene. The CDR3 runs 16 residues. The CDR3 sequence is CASSKDWRGRTDTQYF. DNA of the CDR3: TGTGCCAGCAGCAAAGACTGGCGGGGGAGGACAGATACGCAGTATTTT.

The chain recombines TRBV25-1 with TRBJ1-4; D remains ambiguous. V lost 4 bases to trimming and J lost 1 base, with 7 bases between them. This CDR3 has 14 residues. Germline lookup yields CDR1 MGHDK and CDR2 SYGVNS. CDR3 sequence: CASSVGGTNEKLFF. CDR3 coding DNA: TGTGCCAGCAGTGTAGGAGGAACTAATGAAAAACTGTTTTTT.

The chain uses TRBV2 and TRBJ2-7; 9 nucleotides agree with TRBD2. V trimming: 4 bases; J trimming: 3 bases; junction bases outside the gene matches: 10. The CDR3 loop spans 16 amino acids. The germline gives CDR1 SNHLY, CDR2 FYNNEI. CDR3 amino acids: CASSASPSGMVYEQYF. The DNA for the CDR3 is TGTGCCAGCAGTGCTTCCCCTAGCGGGATGGTCTACGAGCAGTACTTC.

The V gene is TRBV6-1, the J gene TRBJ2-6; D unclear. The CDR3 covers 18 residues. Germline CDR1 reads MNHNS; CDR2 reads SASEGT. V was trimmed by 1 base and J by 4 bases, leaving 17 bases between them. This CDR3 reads CASSEVVTRPGGANVLTF. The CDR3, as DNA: TGTGCCAGCAGTGAAGTGGTGACACGTCCTGGAGGGGCCAACGTCCTGACTTTC.

CDR3 sequence reads: CASSFLSGRANNEQFF. DNA for the CDR3: TGTGCCAGCAGTTTCCTTAGCGGGAGGGCTAACAATGAGCAGTTCTTC. The chain combines TRBV27 with TRBJ2-1; 11 bases are shared with TRBD2. The trim removed 3 bases at V and 5 bases at J, leaving 6 bases unmatched. This CDR3 is 16 amino acids long. The germline gives CDR1 MNHEY, CDR2 SMNVEV (reference sequence).

The CDR3 DNA is TGTGCCAGCAGCGTTGGAGACTCGGATACGCAGTATTTT. It is translated as CASSVGDSDTQYF. The chain couples TRBV9 to TRBJ2-3, with D unclear. V dropped 2 bases and J dropped 6 bases, with 10 bases sitting between them. Germline-derived CDR1 and CDR2 are SGDLS and YYNGEE. This CDR3 region has 13 residues.

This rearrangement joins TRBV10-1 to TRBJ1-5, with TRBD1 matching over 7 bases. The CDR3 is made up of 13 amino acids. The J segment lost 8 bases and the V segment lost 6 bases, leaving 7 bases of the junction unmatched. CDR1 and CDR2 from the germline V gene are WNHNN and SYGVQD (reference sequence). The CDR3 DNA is TGCGCCAGCAGGGTGACAGGGAGTGAGCCCCAGCATTTT. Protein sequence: CASRVTGSEPQHF.

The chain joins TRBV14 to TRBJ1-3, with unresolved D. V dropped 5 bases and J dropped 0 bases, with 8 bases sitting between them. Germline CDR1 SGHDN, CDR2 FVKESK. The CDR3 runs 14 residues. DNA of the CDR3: TGTGCCAGCAGCGAAGTCCGCTCTGGAAACACCATATATTTT. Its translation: CASSEVRSGNTIYF.

The CDR3 is CASSLYIAIETQYF. The CDR3, as DNA: TGTGCCAGCAGCTTATATATAGCAATAGAGACCCAGTACTTC. The genes are TRBV7-2 and TRBJ2-5; no definite D call. This CDR3 has 14 amino acids. From germline, CDR1 is SGHTA and CDR2 FQGNSA. The V and J ends lost 2 bases and 4 bases respectively, with 11 bases between them.

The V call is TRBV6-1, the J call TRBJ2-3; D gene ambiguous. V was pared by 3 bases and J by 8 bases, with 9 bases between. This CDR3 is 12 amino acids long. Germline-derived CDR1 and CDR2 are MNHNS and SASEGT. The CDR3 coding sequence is TGTGCCAGCAGTGATTACACGGGTACGCAGTATTTT. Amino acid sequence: CASSDYTGTQYF.

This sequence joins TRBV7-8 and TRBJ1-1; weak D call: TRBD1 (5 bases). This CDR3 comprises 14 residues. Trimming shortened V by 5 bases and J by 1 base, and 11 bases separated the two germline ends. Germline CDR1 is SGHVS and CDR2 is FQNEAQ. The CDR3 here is CASSPPGGNTEAFF. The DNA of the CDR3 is TGTGCCAGCAGCCCACCCGGGGGGAACACTGAAGCTTTCTTT.

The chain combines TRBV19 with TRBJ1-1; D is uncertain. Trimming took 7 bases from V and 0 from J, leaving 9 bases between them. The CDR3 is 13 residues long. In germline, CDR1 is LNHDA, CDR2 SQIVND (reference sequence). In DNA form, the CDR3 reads TGTGCCAGTACGAGTTTCCTGAACACTGAAGCTTTCTTT. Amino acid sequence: CASTSFLNTEAFF. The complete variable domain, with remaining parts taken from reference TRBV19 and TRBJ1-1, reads DGGITQSPKYLFRKEGQNVTLSCEQNLNHDAMYWYRQDPGQGLRLIYYSQIVNDFQKGDIAEGYSVSREKKESFPLTVTSAQKNPTAFYLCASTSFLNTEAFFGQGTRLTVV.

The CDR3 region has the DNA TGTGCCAGCAGCAGCCCGGACAGGGGCGGCGGGGCACTGTTTTTT. It yields the protein CASSSPDRGGGALFF. J is TRBJ1-4 and V is TRBV7-6; 9 bases line up with TRBD1. CDR1 and CDR2 (germline): SGHVS, FNYEAQ. The CDR3 runs 15 residues. V was clipped by 5 bases and J by 13 bases; unmatched bases: 14.

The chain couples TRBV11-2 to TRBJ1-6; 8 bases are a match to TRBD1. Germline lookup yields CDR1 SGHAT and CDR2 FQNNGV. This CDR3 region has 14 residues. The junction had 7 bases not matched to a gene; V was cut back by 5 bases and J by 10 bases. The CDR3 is CASSPGGAGSPLHF. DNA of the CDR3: TGTGCCAGCAGCCCAGGGGGCGCAGGATCACCCCTCCACTTT.

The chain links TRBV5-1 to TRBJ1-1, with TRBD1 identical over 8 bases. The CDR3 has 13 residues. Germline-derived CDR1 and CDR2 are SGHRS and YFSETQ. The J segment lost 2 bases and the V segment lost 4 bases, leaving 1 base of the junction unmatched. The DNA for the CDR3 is TGCGCCAGCAGCACAGGGGGAAACACTGAAGCTTTCTTT. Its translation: CASSTGGNTEAFF.